The clone carrying this T cell receptor (beta chain) showed up many times. The data were taken from a study of T-cell reconstitution after alpha-beta-depleted transplantation in children. Researchers prepared the TCRbeta library using unique molecular identifiers, the study reports. TCRdb recomputed calls from the PCR reads with MiXCR, one row per CDR3 protein. The sample lists about 260,000 distinct CDR3 sequences, less than 9% occurring once. CDR1 is DFQATT, CDR2 SNEGSKA, per germline (reference sequence). The CDR3 extends over 13 amino acids. Trimming pared 3 bases from V and 5 bases from J, leaving 13 bases between.

V gene TRBV20-1 combines with J gene TRBJ1-2; the D gene is possibly TRBD1 (6 bases). Here the sequenced sample was PBMCs, mostly from graft donor cells, taken 180 days after TCRalphabeta/CD19-depleted stem cell transplant. The receptor comes from a male patient younger than 18 who had a stem cell transplant for acute lymphoblastic leukemia, so the T cells may come from the graft donor. Written as DNA, the CDR3 is TGCAGTGCTAGTCGGACAGTGACTTATGGCTACACCTTC. Translated, it gives CSASRTVTYGYTF.